Reported below is one T cell receptor beta chain. These data belong to a study of blood T cell repertoires in COVID-19. The overall study: Acute and convalescent COVID-19 samples came from the United States, Italy and Spain. T cells, B-cell-depleted T cells, or PBMCs supplied cDNA or gDNA.

Profiled with immunoSEQ multiplex PCR; TCRdb holds only in-frame clones, not every one. The profile shows about 85,000 clones, around 90% of them singletons. Germline V gene sequence: CDR1 SGHTA, CDR2 FQGNSA. V was clipped by 4 bases and J by 7 bases, with 8 bases between them. This CDR3 is 13 amino acids long. Source material: peripheral blood. The sequence was collected from a woman of 80 years or more with active or convalescent COVID-19. The chain uses TRBV7-2 and TRBJ1-6; D is unclear. The CDR3 sequence is CASSSVGNSPLHF. The CDR3 DNA reads as TGTGCCAGCAGCTCCGTGGGCAATTCACCCCTCCACTTT.